This is a list of T cell receptor beta chains from one sample in a study of blood T cell repertoires in COVID-19. Method: immunoSEQ multiplex PCR; TCRdb's copy keeps in-frame clones and lacks some. The data hold about 430,000 clones, with over 75% observed a single time. Sample: PBMCs or T cells enriched from blood (not recorded which). The receptors derive from a woman aged 18 to 35 who had been exposed to COVID-19. Both conserved end residues are part of each CDR3. Each record gives: J gene, V gene, clone size, D gene, CDR3 protein, CDR3 DNA. The D gene is left open where the match is weak. A clone size is listed for some rows: how often the clone was seen (once, few, many), or a class if it is expanded.

J gene: TRBJ2-1
V gene: TRBV7-9
clone size: .
D gene: .
CDR3 protein: CASRSPGPWDEQFF
CDR3 DNA: TGTGCCAGCAGGTCTCCGGGTCCATGGGATGAGCAGTTCTTC

J gene: TRBJ2-3
V gene: TRBV19
clone size: .
D gene: TRBD2
CDR3 protein: CATNGRAGVDTQYF
CDR3 DNA: TGTGCCACAAATGGCCGAGCGGGAGTCGATACGCAGTATTTT

J gene: TRBJ1-2
V gene: TRBV10-3
clone size: .
D gene: TRBD1
CDR3 protein: CAIRGTGGDLDYGYTF
CDR3 DNA: TGTGCCATCAGAGGGACAGGGGGCGACTTGGACTATGGCTACACCTTC

J gene: TRBJ2-3
V gene: TRBV7-2
clone size: once
D gene: TRBD2
CDR3 protein: CASSKGLAGPTDTQYF
CDR3 DNA: TGTGCCAGCAGCAAAGGACTAGCGGGTCCCACAGATACGCAGTATTTT

J gene: TRBJ1-1
V gene: TRBV28
clone size: once
D gene: TRBD1
CDR3 protein: CASSPGTVEAFF
CDR3 DNA: TGTGCCAGCAGTCCCGGGACAGTTGAAGCTTTCTTT

J gene: TRBJ2-3
V gene: TRBV27
clone size: .
D gene: .
CDR3 protein: CASSSLAGVMADTQYF
CDR3 DNA: TGTGCCAGCAGTTCACTAGCCGGGGTGATGGCAGATACGCAGTATTTT

J gene: TRBJ2-2
V gene: TRBV7-2
clone size: .
D gene: TRBD2
CDR3 protein: CASSSVGTSGTGELFF
CDR3 DNA: TGTGCCAGCAGCTCTGTCGGGACTAGCGGTACCGGGGAGCTGTTTTTT

J gene: TRBJ2-5
V gene: TRBV10-1
clone size: .
D gene: TRBD2
CDR3 protein: CASSRTSGTQETQYF
CDR3 DNA: TGCGCCAGCAGCCGGACTAGCGGGACCCAAGAGACCCAGTACTTC

J gene: TRBJ1-1
V gene: TRBV11-2
clone size: .
D gene: .
CDR3 protein: CASSLGHSNTEAFF
CDR3 DNA: TGTGCCAGCAGCTTAGGACATTCGAACACTGAAGCTTTCTTT

J gene: TRBJ2-4
V gene: TRBV7-9
clone size: .
D gene: .
CDR3 protein: CASSLRSADAIQYF
CDR3 DNA: TGTGCCAGCAGCTTAAGGTCAGCGGATGCCATTCAGTACTTC

J gene: TRBJ2-1
V gene: TRBV5-4
clone size: .
D gene: TRBD2
CDR3 protein: CASSLAGQRGANEQFF
CDR3 DNA: TGTGCCAGCAGCTTGGCCGGCCAGCGGGGGGCCAATGAGCAGTTCTTC